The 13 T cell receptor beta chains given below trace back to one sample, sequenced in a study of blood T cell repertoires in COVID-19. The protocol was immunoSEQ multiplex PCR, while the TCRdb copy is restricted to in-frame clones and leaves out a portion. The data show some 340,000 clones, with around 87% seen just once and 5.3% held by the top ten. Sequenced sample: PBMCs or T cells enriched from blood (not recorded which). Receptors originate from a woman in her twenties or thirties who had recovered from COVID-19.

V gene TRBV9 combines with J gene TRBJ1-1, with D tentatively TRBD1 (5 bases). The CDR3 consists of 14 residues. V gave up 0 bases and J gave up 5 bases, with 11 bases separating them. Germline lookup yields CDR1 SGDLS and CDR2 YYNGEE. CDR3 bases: TGTGCCAGCAGCGTAGAAGGGGTAGGGACTGAAGCTTTCTTT. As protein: CASSVEGVGTEAFF. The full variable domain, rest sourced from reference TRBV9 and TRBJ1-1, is DSGVTQTPKHLITATGQRVTLRCSPRSGDLSVYWYQQSLDQGLQFLIQYYNGEERAKGNILERFSAQQFPDLHSELNLSSLELGDSALYFCASSVEGVGTEAFFGQGTRLTVV.

CDR3 nucleotides: TGTGCCAGCAGCCTTGGGGAGGGACTAGCTACAGATACGCAGTATTTT. It translates to CASSLGEGLATDTQYF. V and J are TRBV2 and TRBJ2-3; TRBD2 agrees at 9 bases. There are 16 residues in the CDR3. Germline lookup yields CDR1 SNHLY and CDR2 FYNNEI. V lost 6 bases to trimming and J lost 3 bases; unmatched junction nucleotides: 10.

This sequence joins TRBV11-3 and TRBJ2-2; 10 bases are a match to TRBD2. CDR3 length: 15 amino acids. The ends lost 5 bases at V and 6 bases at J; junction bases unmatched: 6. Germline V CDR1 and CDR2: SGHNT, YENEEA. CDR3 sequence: CASSLLAGHPGELFF. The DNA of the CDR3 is TGTGCCAGCAGCCTACTAGCGGGGCATCCCGGGGAGCTGTTTTTT.

The chain's CDR3 is CASSTQENTEAFF. CDR3 DNA: TGTGCCAGCAGCACACAGGAGAACACTGAAGCTTTCTTT. The J gene is TRBJ1-1, the V gene TRBV9; possible D gene TRBD1, 5 bases. The CDR3 consists of 13 residues. CDR1 is SGDLS, CDR2 YYNGEE, per germline. V lost 4 bases and J 1 base, leaving 8 bases between the germline ends.

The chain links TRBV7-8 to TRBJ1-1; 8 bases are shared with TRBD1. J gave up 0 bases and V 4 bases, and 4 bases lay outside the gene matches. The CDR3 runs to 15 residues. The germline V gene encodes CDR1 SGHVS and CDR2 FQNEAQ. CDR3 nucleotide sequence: TGTGCCAGCAGCTGGTCGGGACAGGTGAACACTGAAGCTTTCTTT. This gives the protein CASSWSGQVNTEAFF. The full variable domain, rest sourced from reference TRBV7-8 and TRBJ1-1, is GAGVSQSPRYKVAKRGQDVALRCDPISGHVSLFWYQQALGQGPEFLTYFQNEAQLDKSGLPSDRFFAERPEGSVSTLKIQRTQQEDSAVYLCASSWSGQVNTEAFFGQGTRLTVV.

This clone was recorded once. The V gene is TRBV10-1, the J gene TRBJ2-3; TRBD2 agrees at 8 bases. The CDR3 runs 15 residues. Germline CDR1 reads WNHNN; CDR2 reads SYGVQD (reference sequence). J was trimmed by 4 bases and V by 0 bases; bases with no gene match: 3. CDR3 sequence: CASSESGTRADTQYF. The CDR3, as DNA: TGCGCCAGCAGTGAGTCCGGGACTAGAGCAGATACGCAGTATTTT.

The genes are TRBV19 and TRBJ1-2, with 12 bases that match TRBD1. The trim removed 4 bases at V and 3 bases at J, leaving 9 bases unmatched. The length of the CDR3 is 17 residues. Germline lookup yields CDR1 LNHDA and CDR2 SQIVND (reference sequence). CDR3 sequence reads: CASSKKGQGAFDYGYTF. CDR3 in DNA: TGTGCCAGTAGTAAAAAGGGACAGGGGGCTTTTGACTATGGCTACACCTTC.

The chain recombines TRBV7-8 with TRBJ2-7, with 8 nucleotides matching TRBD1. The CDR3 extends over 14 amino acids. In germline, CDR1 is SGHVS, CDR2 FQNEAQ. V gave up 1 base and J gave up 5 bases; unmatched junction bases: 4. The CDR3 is CASSLGQGRHEQYF. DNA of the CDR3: TGTGCCAGCAGCTTAGGACAGGGGAGACACGAGCAGTACTTC.

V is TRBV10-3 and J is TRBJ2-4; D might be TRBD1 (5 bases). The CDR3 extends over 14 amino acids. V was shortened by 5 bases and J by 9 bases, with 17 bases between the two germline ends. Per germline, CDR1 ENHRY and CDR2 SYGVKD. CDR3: CAISKEVQGSIQYF. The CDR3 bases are TGTGCCATCAGTAAAGAGGTTCAGGGTAGCATTCAGTACTTC.

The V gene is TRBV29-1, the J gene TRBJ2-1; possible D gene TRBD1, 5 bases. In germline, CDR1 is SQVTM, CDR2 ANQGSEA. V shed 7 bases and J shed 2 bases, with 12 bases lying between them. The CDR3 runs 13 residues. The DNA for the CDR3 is TGCAGCGGGGGCTCCCGGGCCTACAATGAGCAGTTCTTC. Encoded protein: CSGGSRAYNEQFF.

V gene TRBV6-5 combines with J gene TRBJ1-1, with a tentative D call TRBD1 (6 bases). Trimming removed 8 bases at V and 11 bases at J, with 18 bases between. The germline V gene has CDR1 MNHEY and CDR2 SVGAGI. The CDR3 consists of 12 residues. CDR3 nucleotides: TGTGCCAGCGTTACAGGGCGGGGGTCGGCTTTCTTT. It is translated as CASVTGRGSAFF.

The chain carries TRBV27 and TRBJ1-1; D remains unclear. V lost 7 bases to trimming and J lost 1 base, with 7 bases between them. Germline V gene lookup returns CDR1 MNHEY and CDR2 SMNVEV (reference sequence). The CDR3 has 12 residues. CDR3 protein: CASMSGNTEAFF. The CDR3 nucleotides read TGTGCCAGCATGAGTGGGAACACTGAAGCTTTCTTT.

The CDR3 region is CASGSLAGGTDTQYF. CDR3 bases: TGCGCCAGCGGGTCCTTAGCGGGGGGCACAGATACGCAGTATTTT. This chain links TRBV5-1 with TRBJ2-3, with 9 bases aligning to TRBD2. From germline, CDR1 is SGHRS and CDR2 YFSETQ. The CDR3 is 15 amino acids. With 7 bases clipped from V and 1 base from J, the junction kept 7 bases outside the gene matches.